This TCR beta chain was sequenced for a study of blood T cell repertoires in COVID-19. The overall study: PBMCs, B-cell-depleted T cells, or T cells provided the cDNA or gDNA that made up the material.

Per the study methods: The authors estimated nucleated cell counts from reference gene primer amplification. The table came from immunoSEQ multiplex PCR; TCRdb's copy has only in-frame clones and leaves some out. The V and J calls and the clone size are those of that table, but D and trimming were determined from the DNA. The table includes some 74,000 clones, 70% to 80% detected once. The trim removed 1 base at V and 6 bases at J, leaving 8 bases unmatched. Per germline, CDR1 MDHEN and CDR2 SYDVKM. There are 16 residues in the CDR3. The sequence came from a man between 65 and 85 years old with active or convalescent COVID-19. Sample: peripheral blood. The V gene is TRBV28, the J gene TRBJ2-3, with 9 bases matching TRBD2. In nucleotides, the CDR3 is TGTGCCAGCAGTTTATCGGGACTAGCTGGTTACGATACGCAGTATTTT. Its translation: CASSLSGLAGYDTQYF.